This TCR beta chain was retrieved from a study of identical twins (dated by TCRdb to the mid-2010s). The study in broad terms: TCR alpha and beta repertoires from monozygotic twins, unrelated adults of various ages and cord blood were deep-sequenced to test whether fetal clonotypes persist. Replicate twin experiments were performed at different times using different library preparation protocols to rule out contamination. What the study reported, not specific to this receptor: Because the same donors could not be followed over many years, conclusions were based on cross-sectional statistical analysis. Recombination models systematically underestimated out-of-frame TCR alpha sharing in monozygotic twins but agreed with sharing between unrelated individuals. Fewer insertions were carried by abundant cord blood beta clonotypes, a similar but weaker trend appeared in young adult naive repertoires, and no such trend appeared in memory repertoires. Compared with coincidental sharing between unrelated individuals, an excess of low generation-probability sequences was observed among out-of-frame TCR alpha sequences shared between twins. Invariant T cells such as MAIT and iNKT could partly confound zero-insertion analyses, although diverse VJ usage argued against such confounding for most clonotypes. The excess sharing between twins in beta out-of-frame sequences was weaker because fewer shared sequences reduced the signal-to-noise ratio.

The CDR3 holds 15 amino acids from the cysteine to the phenylalanine. Just the 45-base CDR3 DNA is kept, in frame starting at base 1. Here V drops 4 bases and J drops 10 bases, and the junction holds 9 bases not matched to any gene. The germline V gene gives CDR1 as ENHRY and CDR2 as SYGVKD. Only healthy Caucasian donors were included. Three pairs of female monozygotic twins, all aged roughly 18 to 29 years, made up the twin cohort. RNA for TCR libraries was isolated from peripheral blood mononuclear cells. Concerning this clonotype: No cognate antigen has been identified for it. Base quality data are lacking; no much larger clone is found one base away.

Libraries came from 5' RACE. TCRdb lists the instrument as Illumina HiSeq 2000. Template switching introduced a universal primer binding site; the final cDNA contained a unique molecular identifier, enabling accurate counting of TCR cDNA molecules. Specific primers in the conserved constant-segment region were used to synthesize first-strand cDNA for TCR alpha and beta chains. To control for contamination, every cDNA library was double barcoded, receiving both a SMART-Mk sample barcode and Illumina barcodes. TruSeq adapter sequences along with Illumina sample barcodes were introduced in two successive PCR steps. TCR alpha and beta cDNA libraries were sequenced on the Illumina HiSeq platform with custom primers. Per the source publication's procedure: MiGEC was used to process raw reads and extract unique molecular identifiers, and MiXCR was used to find CDR3 positions. Recombination models were inferred per individual with the repgenHMM and IGoR tools using an EM algorithm. Shared clonotypes were analyzed with the tcR package in R, and sharing was normalized by the product of cloneset sizes. To study raw recombination free of thymic and clonal selection effects, out-of-frame nonproductive sequences were analyzed. Using fastp at Q25 and MiXCR, TCRdb reprocessed the public reads and kept productive beta chains. Rows matching on CDR3 protein sequence are summarized as one entry with the most common DNA and genes. TCRdb's processing, not the study's, gives the V and J calls here. This sample gives approximately 620,000 distinct CDR3 sequences in total; roughly 8% of them show up just once. The ten largest clones represent roughly 0.9% of the sample.

Another study also made use of these data, one on yellow fever vaccine responses in identical twins. As described in the second report: The T cell response to vaccination in identical twins was reported by the authors to appear partly convergent and partly personalized. In the study, vaccine-responding T cell clones were precisely tracked in identical twins.

Recombination linked TRBV10-3 to TRBJ2-1, with 11 middle bases fitting TRBD2. The sequence was collected from a woman under 30 in good health. Material: PBMCs. The CDR3 corresponds to CAISGTGTSGGEQFF. The nucleotide sequence is TGTGCCATCAGTGGAACCGGGACTAGCGGAGGGGAGCAGTTCTTC.